The 22 T cell receptor beta chains below all came from one sample that was sequenced in a study of cytomegalovirus exposure and HLA in healthy donors. Amplification used 60 Vbeta primers and 13 Jbeta primers. The table came from immunoSEQ multiplex PCR; TCRdb's copy has only in-frame clones and leaves some out. Of around 38,000 clones listed, approximately 71% are singletons. Sequenced input: PBMCs. The receptors were gathered from a man in his fifties or sixties in good health and CMV-seropositive.

The CDR3 loop reads CASRRQLSVNTEAFF. The CDR3 DNA reads TGTGCCAGCAGGCGACAGTTGAGTGTGAACACTGAAGCTTTCTTT. The chain employs TRBV28 and TRBJ1-1; possible D gene TRBD1, 5 bases. Germline CDR1 is MDHEN and CDR2 is SYDVKM. V lost 6 bases, J lost 0 bases, and 14 bases lay in between. The CDR3 has 15 residues.

This chain joins TRBV27 and TRBJ1-1; 9 nucleotides match TRBD1. The CDR3 runs to 14 residues. With 5 bases clipped from V and 5 bases from J, the junction kept 6 bases outside the gene matches. Germline CDR1 is MNHEY and CDR2 is SMNVEV (reference sequence). As DNA, the CDR3 is TGTGCCAGCAGTCCTGACAGGGGGTGGACTGAAGCTTTCTTT. Protein product: CASSPDRGWTEAFF.

CDR3 residues: CAGSSGGDNEQFF. CDR3 nucleotide sequence: TGTGCCGGATCAAGCGGGGGGGACAATGAGCAGTTCTTC. J is TRBJ2-1 and V is TRBV2, with 10 bases matching TRBD2. Looked up from germline, CDR1 is SNHLY and CDR2 is FYNNEI. V trimming: 11 bases; J trimming: 5 bases; junction bases outside the gene matches: 6. This CDR3 spans 13 amino acids. Based on the CDR3 plus reference TRBV2 and TRBJ2-1, the full variable domain is EPEVTQTPSHQVTQMGQEVILRCVPISNHLYFYWYRQILGQKVEFLVSFYNNEISEKSEIFDDQFSVERPDGSNFTLKIRSTKLEDSAMYFCAGSSGGDNEQFFGPGTRLTVL.

This clone has just a few counts. This sequence joins TRBV29-1 and TRBJ2-2; 7 bases line up with TRBD2. V lost 6 bases to trimming and J lost 5 bases; unmatched junction nucleotides: 0. This CDR3 is 11 amino acids long. Germline values: CDR1 SQVTM, CDR2 ANQGSEA. CDR3 residues: CSVGGTGELFF. CDR3 DNA: TGCAGCGTGGGAGGGACCGGGGAGCTGTTTTTT.

The chain employs TRBV9 and TRBJ2-5; 9 bases fit TRBD2. Germline V gene lookup returns CDR1 SGDLS and CDR2 YYNGEE. V lost 0 bases, J lost 3 bases, and 3 bases stayed unmatched. This CDR3 has 15 residues. The CDR3 coding sequence is TGTGCCAGCAGCGTAGGGGGGACTAGCAAAGAGACCCAGTACTTC. Its protein is CASSVGGTSKETQYF.

This clone was seen a handful of times. The chain has TRBV5-1 and TRBJ1-4; a weak D match, TRBD1 (5 bases). Deletions cut 4 bases from V and 7 bases from J, with 14 bases between. Germline V gene sequence: CDR1 SGHRS, CDR2 YFSETQ. The CDR3 runs to 14 residues. The CDR3 nucleotides read TGCGCCAGCAGCGACCGGGACGGGGGTGAAAAACTGTTTTTT. Protein: CASSDRDGGEKLFF.

This clone was picked up a small number of times. This chain joins TRBV28 and TRBJ2-3; 10 bases agree with TRBD2. Germline V gene sequence: CDR1 MDHEN, CDR2 SYDVKM. The CDR3 is 17 residues long. V gave up 6 bases and J gave up 7 bases; unmatched junction bases: 16. CDR3 bases: TGTGCCAGCAGAATCAGCCCCAGCGGGGGGGCCTCATATACGCAGTATTTT. Residues: CASRISPSGGASYTQYF.

The sample holds a few counts of this clone. The chain couples TRBV5-4 to TRBJ1-1; perhaps TRBD1 as D (5 bases). This CDR3 region has 14 residues. Germline CDR1 is SGHNT and CDR2 is YYREEE (reference sequence). With 0 bases removed from V and 7 bases from J, the gap between germline ends came to 13 bases. CDR3 region: CASSLGQFKGEAFF. CDR3 coding DNA: TGTGCCAGCAGCTTGGGACAGTTTAAGGGTGAAGCTTTCTTT.

The CDR3 loop is CASSEGGWNEQYF. In nucleotides, the CDR3 is TGCGCCAGCAGTGAAGGGGGCTGGAACGAGCAGTACTTC. The genes are TRBV10-2 and TRBJ2-7, with 7 bases fitting TRBD1. The CDR3 contains 13 residues. CDR1 WSHSY and CDR2 SAAADI come from the germline V gene. V was pared by 3 bases and J by 5 bases, with 4 bases of the junction left unmatched.

V usage is TRBV6-6 and J usage is TRBJ1-5, with a possible D match to TRBD1 (6 bases). This CDR3 comprises 15 residues. The germline V gene has CDR1 MNHNY and CDR2 SVGAGI (reference sequence). Trimming stripped 6 bases from V and 6 bases from J, with 18 bases between. CDR3 loop: CASSPSYRDGQPQHF. The CDR3 DNA reads TGTGCCAGCAGCCCCTCCTACAGGGACGGTCAGCCCCAGCATTTT.

CDR3 amino acids: CASSRGGAPYNEQFF. CDR3 coding DNA: TGTGCCAGCAGCCGGGGGGGGGCCCCCTACAATGAGCAGTTCTTC. The chain is built from TRBV5-4 and TRBJ2-1; 8 bases are shared with TRBD2. CDR1 and CDR2 (germline): SGHNT, YYREEE (reference sequence). This CDR3 has 15 amino acids. The V and J ends lost 4 bases and 2 bases, in that order; junction bases with no gene match: 5.

The chain joins TRBV9 to TRBJ1-3, with D possibly matching TRBD1 (6 bases). The CDR3 loop spans 15 amino acids. V lost 3 bases, J lost 8 bases, and 18 bases lay in between. Germline assignment: CDR1 SGDLS and CDR2 YYNGEE. CDR3 DNA sequence: TGTGCCAGCAGCGGGGGGGGCTCACCCGGGTACACCATATATTTT. It yields the protein CASSGGGSPGYTIYF.

The genes are TRBV29-1 and TRBJ2-7; tentative D call: TRBD2 (5 bases). The ends were cut back, 4 bases at V and 7 bases at J, with 17 bases in the middle. Germline CDR1 SQVTM, CDR2 ANQGSEA. The CDR3 loop spans 13 amino acids. CDR3: CSVVLHPSGEQYF. In nucleotides, the CDR3 is TGCAGCGTTGTTTTACATCCCTCGGGGGAGCAGTACTTC.

The chain links TRBV28 to TRBJ2-7; TRBD1 matches 10 bases. Looked up from germline, CDR1 is MDHEN and CDR2 is SYDVKM. The CDR3 spans 14 residues. Trimming took 5 bases from V and 9 from J; bases not matched to a gene: 10. The CDR3 region is CASSTGQGPMVQYF. CDR3 sequence (DNA): TGTGCCAGCAGTACGGGACAGGGGCCTATGGTGCAGTACTTC.

The V and J genes are TRBV4-2 and TRBJ2-3, with TRBD2 identical over 9 bases. With V trimmed by 1 base and J by 0 bases, 2 bases remained unmatched. The CDR3 has 16 amino acids. Germline-derived CDR1 and CDR2 are LGHNA and YNFKEQ. For the CDR3, the DNA is TGTGCCAGCAGCCAAGTCCTAGCGGGGAGCACAGATACGCAGTATTTT. As protein: CASSQVLAGSTDTQYF.

The sample holds one count of this clone. V gene TRBV9 combines with J gene TRBJ2-1; TRBD1 matches 8 bases. The CDR3 spans 13 residues. Losses at the gene ends were 3 bases for V and 8 bases for J; bases not matched to a gene: 4. Germline V gene lookup returns CDR1 SGDLS and CDR2 YYNGEE. For the CDR3, the DNA is TGTGCCAGCAGCGAAGGGACAGGATATGAGCAGTTCTTC. This gives the protein CASSEGTGYEQFF.

The chain links TRBV6-1 to TRBJ1-5; 7 bases map to TRBD1. V lost 3 bases to trimming and J lost 5 bases; unmatched junction nucleotides: 7. The CDR3 consists of 15 residues. Germline CDR1 and CDR2: MNHNS and SASEGT. As DNA, the CDR3 is TGTGCCAGCAGTGAGGAGACAGGGAACTATCAGCCCCAGCATTTT. It translates to CASSEETGNYQPQHF.

The chain couples TRBV27 to TRBJ2-1; TRBD2 matches at 7 bases. The germline CDR1 and CDR2 sequences are MNHEY and SMNVEV (reference sequence). This CDR3 spans 13 amino acids. Trimming at V came to 3 bases and at J to 8 bases, leaving 4 bases not matched to a gene. CDR3 sequence: CASSLGTIHEQFF. DNA for the CDR3: TGTGCCAGCAGTTTGGGGACTATTCATGAGCAGTTCTTC.

The chain is built from TRBV2 and TRBJ2-2; 8 bases are a match to TRBD1. The J segment lost 5 bases and the V segment lost 8 bases, leaving 7 bases of the junction unmatched. CDR3 length: 14 amino acids. The germline V gene encodes CDR1 SNHLY and CDR2 FYNNEI. DNA for the CDR3: TGTGCCAGCTCCGGGACAGGCGGTACCGGGGAGCTGTTTTTT. It yields the protein CASSGTGGTGELFF.

The chain combines TRBV11-1 with TRBJ1-2, with D tentatively TRBD1 (6 bases). This CDR3 has 14 residues. Trimming stripped 6 bases from V and 2 bases from J, with 13 bases between. Germline V gives CDR1 SGHAT, CDR2 FQDESV (reference sequence). The CDR3 is CASSHPGVNYGYTF. The CDR3 coding sequence is TGTGCCAGCAGTCATCCAGGGGTGAACTATGGCTACACCTTC.

The chain is built from TRBV15 and TRBJ2-2; D is possibly TRBD1 (6 bases). Trimming took 0 bases from V and 3 from J, leaving 8 bases between them. Germline-derived CDR1 and CDR2 are LNHNV and YYDKDF (reference sequence). CDR3 length equals 15 residues. CDR3 bases: TGTGCCACCAGCAGAGATCACAGGGACACCGGGGAGCTGTTTTTT. Translated, it gives CATSRDHRDTGELFF.

The chain employs TRBV18 and TRBJ1-2; 8 nucleotides agree with TRBD1. The germline gives CDR1 KGHSH, CDR2 LQKENI. The CDR3 consists of 15 residues. V dropped 2 bases and J dropped 2; count of bases not matched to a gene: 4. The CDR3 spells CASSPTGGYNYGYTF. CDR3 DNA: TGTGCCAGCTCACCAACAGGGGGGTACAACTATGGCTACACCTTC.